A single sample is the source of the 9 T cell receptor beta chains below, sequenced in a study of CD8+CD57+ T cells in acquired aplastic anemia. Profiles of TCR beta VDJ and CDR3 were generated from a genomic DNA template. MiXCR was run by TCRdb on the reads, yielding one entry per CDR3 protein. The sample has under 500,000 distinct CDR3 sequences, 25% to 40% seen once. The patients chosen for sequencing had shown expansion of CD8+CD57+ cells (detected by flow cytometry). The sequenced material came from sorted CD4+, CD8+, or CD8+CD57+ T cells (not recorded which) from PBMCs. The receptors here all came from a human donor with aplastic anemia.

This clonotype showed up just a few times. The rearrangement uses TRBV29-1 and TRBJ2-3; 9 positions agree with TRBD2. With V trimmed by 5 bases and J by 5 bases, 14 bases remained unmatched. Germline assignment: CDR1 SQVTM and CDR2 ANQGSEA. The CDR3 runs to 16 residues. The CDR3 loop is CSVCLRSGGYRDTQYF. The CDR3 DNA is TGCAGCGTTTGTCTAAGGAGCGGGGGGTATAGAGATACGCAGTATTTT.

This rearrangement joins TRBV24-1 to TRBJ2-3; perhaps D is TRBD1 or TRBD2 (5 bases each). Trimming took 9 bases from V and 11 from J, leaving 14 bases between them. This CDR3 has 11 amino acids. The germline V gene encodes CDR1 KGHDR and CDR2 SFDVKD. CDR3 loop: CATSATEGQYF. DNA of the CDR3: TGTGCCACCTCCGCGACAGAGGGGCAGTATTTT.

This clonotype was counted at least ten times. The chain is built from TRBV10-3 and TRBJ2-2; possibly TRBD1 for D (5 bases). V lost 7 bases and J 3 bases, leaving 6 bases between the germline ends. This CDR3 has 12 amino acids. Germline CDR1 ENHRY, CDR2 SYGVKD. The CDR3 DNA sequence: TGTGCCATCAAGGGGTACACCGGGGAGCTGTTTTTT. Translated, it gives CAIKGYTGELFF.

This clonotype appeared a few times. The chain employs TRBV11-2 and TRBJ1-2, with TRBD1 identical over 9 bases. Germline assignment: CDR1 SGHAT and CDR2 FQNNGV. The CDR3 runs 17 residues. Losses at the gene ends were 5 bases for V and 6 bases for J; bases not matched to a gene: 16. The CDR3 DNA follows: TGTGCCAGCAGCCAGTTCATACAGGGGGCGGCGGGGGATGGCTACACCTTC. Translated, it gives CASSQFIQGAAGDGYTF.

There are a few counts of this clonotype. The chain uses TRBV5-1 and TRBJ2-7; D is unresolved. In germline, CDR1 is SGHRS, CDR2 YFSETQ. Trimming took off 0 bases at V and 2 bases at J, with 15 bases between the two ends. The CDR3 totals 16 residues. CDR3 bases: TGCGCCAGCAGCTTGGTGAATGGACCCCCAACCTACGAGCAGTACTTC. Encoded protein: CASSLVNGPPTYEQYF.

At least ten counts were recorded for this clonotype. This chain uses TRBV4-2 with TRBJ2-7, with 8 positions matching TRBD1. CDR3 length: 14 residues. V dropped 6 bases and J dropped 2; count of bases not matched to a gene: 6. Germline CDR1 reads LGHNA; CDR2 reads YNFKEQ. The CDR3 region is CASRRGQGAYEQYF. The CDR3 DNA reads TGTGCCAGCAGACGAGGACAGGGAGCCTACGAGCAGTACTTC.

This clonotype has just a few counts. A much larger clone differs by one base, so this may be a read error. The gene calls are TRBV9 and TRBJ1-2; D unresolved. The CDR3 extends over 12 amino acids. Per germline, CDR1 SGDLS and CDR2 YYNGEE. CDR3 region: CASGVGSDGYTF. The CDR3, as DNA: TGTGCCAGCGGCGTAGGAAGTGATGGCTACACCTTC.

This chain connects TRBV20-1 to TRBJ1-2, with D tentatively TRBD1 (5 bases). V was pared by 0 bases and J by 7 bases, with 18 bases between. Germline V gene data show CDR1 as DFQATT and CDR2 as SNEGSKA (reference sequence). The CDR3 runs to 15 residues. The CDR3 reads CSARDRAGPLSGYTF. The CDR3, as DNA: TGCAGTGCTAGAGATCGCGCAGGGCCGTTGAGTGGCTACACCTTC.

This clonotype was found many times. The chain couples TRBV13 to TRBJ2-7; D gene uncertain. Trimming stripped 1 base from V and 3 bases from J, with 7 bases between. Germline-derived CDR1 and CDR2 are PRHDT and FYEKMQ (reference sequence). CDR3 length equals 13 residues. The CDR3 DNA follows: TGTGCCAGCAGCTTAGTTGGTGACTACGAGCAGTACTTC. It yields the protein CASSLVGDYEQYF.